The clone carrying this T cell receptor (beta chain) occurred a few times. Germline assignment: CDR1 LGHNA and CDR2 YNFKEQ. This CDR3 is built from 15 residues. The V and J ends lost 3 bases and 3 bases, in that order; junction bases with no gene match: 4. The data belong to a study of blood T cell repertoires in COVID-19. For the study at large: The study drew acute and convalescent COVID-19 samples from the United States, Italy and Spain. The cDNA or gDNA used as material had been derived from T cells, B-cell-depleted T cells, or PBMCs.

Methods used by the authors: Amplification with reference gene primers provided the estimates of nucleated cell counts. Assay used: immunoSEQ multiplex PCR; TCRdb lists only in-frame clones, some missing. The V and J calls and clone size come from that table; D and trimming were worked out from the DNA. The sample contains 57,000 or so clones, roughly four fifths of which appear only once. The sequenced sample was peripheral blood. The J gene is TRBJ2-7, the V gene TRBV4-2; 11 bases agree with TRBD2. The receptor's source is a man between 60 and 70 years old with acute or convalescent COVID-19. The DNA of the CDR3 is TGTGCCAGCAGCCAGGCCGGGACTAGCGGCTACGAGCAGTACTTC. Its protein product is CASSQAGTSGYEQYF.